Here is one T cell receptor beta chain with its context. This sample is part of a study of blood T cell repertoires in COVID-19. On the study more broadly: From the United States, Italy and Spain came samples of acute and convalescent COVID-19.

In the original analysis: The authors estimated nucleated cell counts from reference gene primer amplification. Clones were sequenced by immunoSEQ multiplex PCR, and TCRdb holds only the in-frame ones, with some missing. V and J calls and clone size are given by that table; D and trimming were obtained from the DNA. The sample records 170,000 or so clones, approximately 84% being singletons. The cohort comprised adults aged 18 to 89 years residing in 20 to 30 US areas. Each recovered donor of Cohort 3 presented with two negative PCRs, clearance, or symptom resolution. V was cut by 2 bases and J by 1 base, with 15 bases left in between. The CDR3 length is 18 residues. CDR1 is LNHNV, CDR2 YYDKDF, per germline (reference sequence).

V gene TRBV15 combines with J gene TRBJ2-6, with TRBD1 as a possible D gene (6 bases). The specimen was PBMCs or T cells enriched from blood (not recorded which). The clonotype was recovered from a woman in her 50s who had recovered from COVID-19. CDR3 sequence reads: CATSRQDSPRSGANVLTF. In nucleotides, the CDR3 is TGTGCCACCAGCAGACAGGACAGCCCTCGGTCTGGGGCCAACGTCCTGACTTTC.